Each of the 23 T cell receptor beta chains below was sequenced from the same sample in a study of blood T cell repertoires in COVID-19. Repertoires were generated with immunoSEQ multiplex PCR, while TCRdb's copy carries only in-frame clones and drops some. The sample includes over 250,000 clones, roughly nine tenths seen only once; the top ten take roughly 1.9%. The sample comprised PBMCs or T cells enriched from blood (not recorded which). These receptors were collected from a woman aged 55-70 years who had recovered from COVID-19.

This clone was counted a single time. V and J are TRBV7-3 and TRBJ1-3, with 12 bases lining up with TRBD1. The V and J ends lost 5 bases and 9 bases, in that order; junction bases with no gene match: 2. CDR1 is SGHTA and CDR2 is FQGTGA in the germline V gene. The CDR3 is 13 amino acids. The CDR3 bases are TGTGCCAGCAGCCAGGGACAGGGGGCCACCATATATTTT. This gives the protein CASSQGQGATIYF.

This clone came up once. The genes are TRBV6-6 and TRBJ2-3, with a weak D call TRBD1 (6 bases). The CDR3 contains 13 residues. Germline V lookup: CDR1 MNHNY, CDR2 SVGAGI (reference sequence). The V end was cut by 6 bases, the J end by 6 bases, with 13 bases between. The chain's CDR3 is CASSRRQADTQYF. As DNA, the CDR3 is TGTGCCAGCAGCCGTCGACAGGCTGATACGCAGTATTTT.

This chain joins TRBV4-1 and TRBJ1-4; D unresolved. This CDR3 comprises 16 residues. Between the trimmed V and J ends, which lost 3 bases and 5 bases, there was a span of 16 bases. The V gene's germline CDR1 is MGHRA and CDR2 YSYEKL. The CDR3 spells CASSHPLRSLNEKLFF. In nucleotides, the CDR3 is TGCGCCAGCAGCCACCCTTTGAGGTCCTTGAATGAAAAACTGTTTTTT.

The V call is TRBV10-3, the J call TRBJ1-2; TRBD1 might be the D (6 bases). The ends were cut back, 6 bases at V and 6 bases at J, with 14 bases in the middle. Germline values: CDR1 ENHRY, CDR2 SYGVKD. The CDR3 spans 13 residues. The DNA of the CDR3 is TGTGCCATCAGGGGGGACAATGGAGATGGCTACACCTTC. This translates into CAIRGDNGDGYTF.

This chain joins TRBV23-1 and TRBJ1-6; maybe TRBD1 (5 bases). TRBV23-1 qualifies as an ORF whose function is uncertain. Trimming shortened V by 8 bases and J by 10 bases, and 18 bases separated the two germline ends. The length of the CDR3 is 14 residues. CDR3 amino acids: CASRHTGTWSPLHF. CDR3 DNA sequence: TGCGCCAGCCGCCATACCGGGACTTGGTCACCCCTCCACTTT.

The chain employs TRBV6-1 and TRBJ1-6; 7 positions match TRBD1. The ends lost 0 bases at V and 10 bases at J; junction bases unmatched: 9. Germline lookup yields CDR1 MNHNS and CDR2 SASEGT. The CDR3 is 16 amino acids. CDR3 sequence reads: CASSEAHGQVRSPLHF. Here the CDR3 DNA reads TGTGCCAGCAGTGAAGCCCACGGACAGGTTCGGTCACCCCTCCACTTT.

The rearrangement joins TRBV7-3 to TRBJ1-1, with D possibly matching TRBD1 (6 bases). In germline, CDR1 is SGHTA, CDR2 FQGTGA. V was pared by 3 bases and J by 1 base, with 9 bases between. The CDR3 has 14 residues. The CDR3 protein is CASSFGQTNTEAFF. CDR3 coding DNA: TGTGCCAGCAGCTTCGGACAGACGAACACTGAAGCTTTCTTT.

The rearrangement joins TRBV6-5 to TRBJ1-1, with a weak D call TRBD1 (5 bases). Trimming took 3 bases from V and 8 from J, leaving 13 bases between them. Per the germline V gene, CDR1 is MNHEY and CDR2 is SVGAGI. The CDR3 is made up of 13 amino acids. The CDR3 region has the DNA TGTGCCAGCAGTTATCATGCGGGGGGGGAAGCTTTCTTT. Translation gives CASSYHAGGEAFF.

The chain carries TRBV5-1 and TRBJ1-4, with D tentatively TRBD1 (6 bases). The CDR3 runs 14 residues. V was pared by 2 bases and J by 7 bases, with 12 bases between. Per germline, CDR1 SGHRS and CDR2 YFSETQ. The CDR3 spells CASSFPGEGEKLFF. The DNA of the CDR3 is TGCGCCAGCAGCTTTCCAGGGGAGGGTGAAAAACTGTTTTTT.

This rearrangement joins TRBV6-1 to TRBJ2-3; the D gene is possibly TRBD2 (5 bases). The V and J ends lost 3 bases and 8 bases respectively, with 18 bases between them. CDR1 and CDR2 (germline): MNHNS, SASEGT. This CDR3 is 15 amino acids long. In DNA, the CDR3 is TGTGCCAGCAGTGACCTAAATCCTCCCCGGGGTACGCAGTATTTT. This encodes CASSDLNPPRGTQYF.

The chain couples TRBV28 to TRBJ1-2; 9 bases are a match to TRBD1. The trim removed 10 bases at V and 8 bases at J, leaving 11 bases unmatched. This CDR3 is 13 amino acids long. CDR1 is MDHEN and CDR2 is SYDVKM in the germline V gene. Here the CDR3 DNA reads TGTGCCATCCCGGGGGACAGGGAGGAGGGCTACACCTTC. This translates into CAIPGDREEGYTF.

The genes are TRBV5-8 and TRBJ1-5, with D perhaps TRBD1 (5 bases). This CDR3 region has 15 residues. The germline V gene encodes CDR1 SGHTS and CDR2 YDEGEE. V was clipped by 3 bases and J by 0 bases, with 10 bases between them. The CDR3 spells CASSWDFYSNQPQHF. As DNA, the CDR3 is TGTGCCAGCAGCTGGGACTTTTATAGCAATCAGCCCCAGCATTTT.

This sequence joins TRBV29-1 and TRBJ2-7; 8 nucleotides match TRBD1. V lost 4 bases, J lost 3 bases, and 5 bases stayed unmatched. The germline V gene has CDR1 SQVTM and CDR2 ANQGSEA. The CDR3 runs 13 residues. CDR3 protein: CSVVGTGLYEQYF. The DNA for the CDR3 is TGCAGCGTTGTAGGGACAGGCCTCTACGAGCAGTACTTC.

The V and J genes are TRBV11-3 and TRBJ2-1; 15 nucleotides align to TRBD2. Looked up from germline, CDR1 is SGHNT and CDR2 is YENEEA. The CDR3 totals 16 residues. V lost 1 base and J lost 10; bases outside the gene matches: 5. CDR3 coding DNA: TGTGCCAGCAGCTTAGGTCGGGGGACTAGCGGGAGGGAGCAGTTCTTC. It codes for CASSLGRGTSGREQFF.

V and J are TRBV24-1 and TRBJ1-1, with D possibly matching TRBD1 (6 bases). The ends were cut back, 7 bases at V and 2 bases at J, with 7 bases in the middle. The germline gives CDR1 KGHDR, CDR2 SFDVKD. There are 12 residues in the CDR3. CDR3 protein: CATRDSNTEAFF. CDR3 nucleotides: TGTGCCACCAGGGACAGCAACACTGAAGCTTTCTTT.

The J gene is TRBJ2-7, the V gene TRBV19, with D possibly TRBD2 on 6 matching bases. The CDR3 consists of 9 residues. V lost 8 bases and J lost 12, with 11 bases in between. Per germline, CDR1 LNHDA and CDR2 SQIVND (reference sequence). CDR3: CASVGGPYF. The CDR3 nucleotides are TGTGCCAGTGTAGGAGGGCCGTACTTC. Together with reference TRBV19 and TRBJ2-7, the CDR3 gives the full variable domain: DGGITQSPKYLFRKEGQNVTLSCEQNLNHDAMYWYRQDPGQGLRLIYYSQIVNDFQKGDIAEGYSVSREKKESFPLTVTSAQKNPTAFYLCASVGGPYFGPGTRLTVT.

The V call is TRBV30, the J call TRBJ2-3, with a tentative D call TRBD2 (6 bases). This CDR3 comprises 12 residues. The germline CDR1 and CDR2 sequences are GTSNPN and SVGIG (reference sequence). Trimming pared 4 bases from V and 4 bases from J, leaving 9 bases between. CDR3 DNA sequence: TGTGCCTGGAATCCGGGGGCAGATACGCAGTATTTT. As protein: CAWNPGADTQYF.

The CDR3 loop reads CSGSTSGRVNTGELFF. For the CDR3, the DNA is TGCAGCGGTTCGACTAGCGGGAGGGTGAACACCGGGGAGCTGTTTTTT. V usage is TRBV29-1 and J usage is TRBJ2-2; 14 bases are a match to TRBD2. V dropped 7 bases and J dropped 1; count of bases not matched to a gene: 5. The CDR3 sequence is 16 residues long. Germline values: CDR1 SQVTM, CDR2 ANQGSEA.

This sequence joins TRBV28 and TRBJ2-7; 7 bases are shared with TRBD2. The CDR3 sequence is 14 residues long. V lost 6 bases to trimming and J lost 1 base; unmatched junction nucleotides: 6. Germline CDR1 reads MDHEN; CDR2 reads SYDVKM. CDR3 nucleotides: TGTGCCAGCAGCCCCGGGACTACTTCCTACGAGCAGTACTTC. Amino acid sequence: CASSPGTTSYEQYF.

The chain has TRBV4-1 and TRBJ1-2; TRBD1 matches 7 bases. The CDR3 consists of 16 residues. With V trimmed by 0 bases and J by 4 bases, 8 bases remained unmatched. The germline V gene encodes CDR1 MGHRA and CDR2 YSYEKL. The CDR3 sequence: CASSQDNRGRGYGYTF. The CDR3 DNA reads TGCGCCAGCAGCCAAGACAACAGGGGAAGGGGCTATGGCTACACCTTC.

The DNA for the CDR3 is TGTGCCAGCAGCGTAGGGGTCGGGAGGGCCTTGGAGACCCAGTACTTC. Its translation is CASSVGVGRALETQYF. This rearrangement joins TRBV9 to TRBJ2-5, with 8 bases identical to TRBD2. This CDR3 has 16 residues. Germline assignment: CDR1 SGDLS and CDR2 YYNGEE. J was trimmed by 5 bases and V by 0 bases; bases with no gene match: 9.

The V and J genes are TRBV29-1 and TRBJ1-2; TRBD1 aligns across 7 bases. CDR1 is SQVTM, CDR2 ANQGSEA, per germline. The CDR3 is 18 residues long. With 1 base clipped from V and 2 bases from J, the junction kept 16 bases outside the gene matches. DNA of the CDR3: TGCAGCGTTGAAGGGCTAGAGTCGGGGACAGCACCCAACTATGGCTACACCTTC. Translating gives CSVEGLESGTAPNYGYTF.

The J gene is TRBJ2-6, the V gene TRBV6-2 or TRBV6-3; D not certain. Germline values: CDR1 MNHEY, CDR2 SVGEGT. The CDR3 contains 16 residues. V lost 4 bases, J lost 4 bases, and 14 bases lay in between. CDR3 sequence: CASSFPRLGGANVLTF. The CDR3 nucleotides are TGTGCCAGCAGTTTTCCTAGGCTCGGGGGGGCCAACGTCCTGACTTTC.